Below are 14 T cell receptor beta chains sequenced from a single sample in a study of cytotoxic CD8 clonotypes in ibrutinib-treated CLL. The data were produced by immunoSEQ multiplex PCR, yet TCRdb's version contains in-frame clones alone and is incomplete. There are hundreds of thousands of clones in the sample; 60% to 80% occur only once, and about 10% lies in the top ten. The sample here was PBMCs, taken after 12 months of ibrutinib treatment. Every receptor here comes from a human donor with chronic lymphocytic leukemia.

This rearrangement joins TRBV29-1 to TRBJ1-4, with TRBD1 matching over 8 bases. V was pared by 6 bases and J by 5 bases, with 8 bases of the junction left unmatched. Germline CDR1 is SQVTM and CDR2 is ANQGSEA. CDR3 length equals 14 residues. CDR3 loop: CSVTGTGVNEKLFF. As DNA, the CDR3 is TGCAGCGTGACCGGGACAGGCGTGAATGAAAAACTGTTTTTT.

The chain carries TRBV18 and TRBJ1-4, with unresolved D. This CDR3 has 15 amino acids. Trimming removed 3 bases at V and 4 bases at J, with 12 bases between. Germline V gives CDR1 KGHSH, CDR2 LQKENI. CDR3 region: CASSPGSQVNEKLFF. The DNA of the CDR3 is TGTGCCAGCTCACCTGGTTCGCAGGTTAATGAAAAACTGTTTTTT.

The chain is built from TRBV7-9 and TRBJ2-3; D is undetermined. The CDR3 is 14 residues long. V dropped 5 bases and J dropped 2 bases, with 11 bases sitting between them. CDR1 and CDR2 (germline): SEHNR, FQNEAQ (reference sequence). The CDR3 DNA is TGTGCCAGCAGCCCCTCCTTTGCCACAGATACGCAGTATTTT. This translates into CASSPSFATDTQYF.

The chain employs TRBV4-1 and TRBJ2-5; 9 bases align to TRBD1. The CDR3 runs 19 residues. Trimming removed 1 base from V and 2 bases from J; junction bases left unmatched: 14. CDR1 and CDR2 (germline): MGHRA, YSYEKL. The CDR3 region is CASSQVGTGLAYQQETQYF. CDR3 bases: TGCGCCAGCAGCCAAGTGGGGACAGGGTTGGCGTACCAACAAGAGACCCAGTACTTC.

This clone was seen a few times. The V and J genes are TRBV2 and TRBJ2-3; weak D call: TRBD2 (6 bases). V shed 6 bases and J shed 3 bases, with 13 bases lying between them. CDR3 length equals 14 residues. Germline V gives CDR1 SNHLY, CDR2 FYNNEI. CDR3 sequence: CASSPDYGTDTQYF. CDR3 sequence (DNA): TGTGCCAGCAGCCCGGACTACGGAACAGATACGCAGTATTTT.

About this clone: Other DNA sequences in this specimen translate into the identical CDR3. The chain uses TRBV10-1 and TRBJ2-3; D not certain. Trimming took off 2 bases at V and 6 bases at J, with 3 bases between the two ends. The CDR3 spans 11 residues. The germline V gene encodes CDR1 WNHNN and CDR2 SYGVQD (reference sequence). This CDR3 is CASSERDTQYF. DNA for the CDR3: TGCGCCAGCAGTGAGCGGGATACGCAGTATTTT.

The chain uses TRBV19 and TRBJ1-2; D unclear. The germline gives CDR1 LNHDA, CDR2 SQIVND (reference sequence). This CDR3 is 13 amino acids long. The V end was cut by 9 bases, the J end by 3 bases, with 14 bases between. The chain's CDR3 is CASTPDGYYGYTF. The CDR3 DNA sequence: TGTGCCAGCACCCCGGACGGATACTATGGCTACACCTTC.

The gene calls are TRBV25-1 and TRBJ1-2, with a possible D match to TRBD1 (5 bases). The CDR3 is 13 amino acids. CDR1 is MGHDK, CDR2 SYGVNS, per germline. The ends were cut back, 4 bases at V and 4 bases at J, with 10 bases in the middle. CDR3 coding DNA: TGTGCCAGCAGTGGGGGGGGACTCTATGGCTACACCTTC. Amino acid sequence: CASSGGGLYGYTF.

This chain links TRBV18 with TRBJ1-5; D unresolved. Germline CDR1 and CDR2: KGHSH and LQKENI. The CDR3 has 14 amino acids. V gave up 1 base and J gave up 6 bases, with 10 bases separating them. The CDR3 region is CASSPRATGQPQHF. CDR3 nucleotide sequence: TGTGCCAGCTCACCACGAGCCACGGGTCAGCCCCAGCATTTT.

For the CDR3, the DNA is TGTGCCAGCAGCAGAGGTAGTTACGAGCAGTACTTC. Translation: CASSRGSYEQYF. V is TRBV28 and J is TRBJ2-7, with no clear D. This CDR3 contains 12 residues. V shed 6 bases and J shed 4 bases, with 10 bases lying between them. Germline V gives CDR1 MDHEN, CDR2 SYDVKM.

In this sample, this clone turned up once. The chain joins TRBV9 to TRBJ1-2; D uncertain. Germline values: CDR1 SGDLS, CDR2 YYNGEE. This CDR3 region has 14 residues. V lost 4 bases to trimming and J lost 8 bases, with 18 bases between them. For the CDR3, the DNA is TGTGCCAGCAGCTCCCGGACCGCGGCCGGGGGCTACACCTTC. It specifies CASSSRTAAGGYTF.

The V gene is TRBV4-1, the J gene TRBJ2-5, with 9 positions matching TRBD2. Germline V gives CDR1 MGHRA, CDR2 YSYEKL. V dropped 0 bases and J dropped 0; count of bases not matched to a gene: 5. The CDR3 is made up of 17 amino acids. The CDR3 sequence: CASSQDGLAGNQETQYF. CDR3 nucleotides: TGCGCCAGCAGCCAAGATGGTCTAGCGGGGAACCAAGAGACCCAGTACTTC.

As DNA, the CDR3 is TGTGCCAGCAGCAAAGCCTCATCCTACGAGCAGTACTTC. Amino acid sequence: CASSKASSYEQYF. The V gene is TRBV21-1, the J gene TRBJ2-7. TRBV21-1 is marked as a pseudogene. CDR3 length: 13 residues.

The rearrangement uses TRBV5-1 and TRBJ2-2; D unclear. This CDR3 is built from 14 residues. From germline, CDR1 is SGHRS and CDR2 YFSETQ. Trimming stripped 4 bases from V and 5 bases from J, with 12 bases between. Written as DNA, the CDR3 is TGCGCCAGCAGCCCAACGTTCGATACCGGGGAGCTGTTTTTT. Protein: CASSPTFDTGELFF. Looking up the rest from reference TRBV5-1 and TRBJ2-2 gives the full variable domain: KAGVTQTPRYLIKTRGQQVTLSCSPISGHRSVSWYQQTPGQGLQFLFEYFSETQRNKGNFPGRFSGRQFSNSRSEMNVSTLELGDSALYLCASSPTFDTGELFFGEGSRLTVL.